The entry that follows covers one T cell receptor beta chain sequence. The record originates from a study of blood T cell repertoires in COVID-19. Overall study: Nucleic acid was either cDNA or gDNA, and it came from T cells, B-cell-depleted T cells, or PBMCs.

This CDR3 region has 16 residues. Germline V gives CDR1 MGHRA, CDR2 YSYEKL. Trimming at V came to 4 bases and at J to 7 bases, leaving 14 bases not matched to a gene. Authors' analysis steps: How many nucleated cells were present was estimated from reference gene primer amplification. TCRdb's table, derived via immunoSEQ multiplex PCR, lists solely in-frame clones and lacks some. That table is the source of V, J and clone size, and D and trimming were worked out from the DNA. This repertoire shows 240,000 or so clones, just under 85% found once; its top ten account for 9.6%. Sample: peripheral blood. The chain combines TRBV4-1 with TRBJ1-2, with 8 bases lining up with TRBD1. This receptor was taken from a woman over 75 with acute or convalescent COVID-19. As DNA, the CDR3 is TGCGCCAGCAGCCGGGGAGGACAGGGTAACGGCGGTGGCTACACCTTC. Encoded protein: CASSRGGQGNGGGYTF.